One and the same sample provided the 20 T cell receptor beta chains below, sequenced in a study of siplizumab effects on memory and regulatory T cells. Only in-frame clones appear in the TCRdb table, and some are missing; sequencing was by immunoSEQ multiplex PCR. Here the sample spans some 100,000 clones, around 92% being singletons. Sequenced sample: CD4+ T cells sorted from blood. Every receptor here comes from a human donor in good health. Some clones in this sample may be carry-over from other donors' samples.

The rearrangement joins TRBV6-6 to TRBJ1-2, with D unresolved. Germline CDR1 is MNHNY and CDR2 is SVGAGI (reference sequence). V lost 8 bases and J lost 4, with 17 bases in between. The CDR3 length is 14 residues. CDR3 loop: CASDKTTRSYGYTF. The CDR3 region has the DNA TGTGCCAGCGATAAGACGACGAGATCCTATGGCTACACCTTC.

The chain links TRBV19 to TRBJ1-5; tentatively, D is TRBD1 (6 bases). Per the germline V gene, CDR1 is LNHDA and CDR2 is SQIVND (reference sequence). The CDR3 runs 14 residues. The V end was cut by 5 bases, the J end by 0 bases, with 8 bases between. The CDR3 nucleotides read TGTGCCAGTAGTGACAGGTTTAGCAATCAGCCCCAGCATTTT. This encodes CASSDRFSNQPQHF.

The table lists this clone with a count of one. V is TRBV15 and J is TRBJ2-1; a possible D gene is TRBD1 (7 bases). V lost 4 bases, J lost 6 bases, and 22 bases lay in between. Germline CDR1 reads LNHNV; CDR2 reads YYDKDF (reference sequence). The CDR3 spans 17 residues. The CDR3 spells CATSKAGVSQGGNEQFF. CDR3 nucleotide sequence: TGTGCCACCAGCAAAGCAGGGGTCTCCCAGGGGGGCAATGAGCAGTTCTTC.

In this sample, this clone turned up once. V gene TRBV19 combines with J gene TRBJ2-3; D remains unclear. Germline loops: CDR1 LNHDA, CDR2 SQIVND (reference sequence). V lost 5 bases and J lost 2, with 11 bases in between. CDR3 length: 14 residues. The CDR3 sequence is CASSLVAATDTQYF. CDR3 bases: TGTGCCAGTAGTTTGGTGGCGGCCACAGATACGCAGTATTTT.

This CDR3 reads CASSPSTSGKDEQFF. Written as DNA, the CDR3 is TGTGCCAGCAGCCCCTCGACTAGCGGGAAGGATGAGCAGTTCTTC. This sequence joins TRBV9 and TRBJ2-1; TRBD2 matches at 11 bases. CDR3 length: 15 residues. The ends lost 4 bases at V and 8 bases at J; junction bases unmatched: 8. CDR1 is SGDLS, CDR2 YYNGEE, per germline.

There are a few counts of this clone. The same CDR3 is also encoded by other DNA sequences in this sample. This chain links TRBV5-1 with TRBJ2-6; D is ambiguous. The V end lost 0 bases, the J end lost 0 bases, and 7 bases lay between the germline ends. The CDR3 has 16 amino acids. From germline, CDR1 is SGHRS and CDR2 YFSETQ. The CDR3 region is CASSLDRPSGANVLTF. The CDR3 region has the DNA TGCGCCAGCAGCTTGGATCGGCCCTCTGGGGCCAACGTCCTGACTTTC.

The chain combines TRBV4-2 with TRBJ2-5; D gene uncertain. Trimming pared 1 base from V and 5 bases from J, leaving 5 bases between. The CDR3 is 12 amino acids. Germline lookup yields CDR1 LGHNA and CDR2 YNFKEQ. As DNA, the CDR3 is TGTGCCAGCAGCCAAGTCCGGGAGACCCAGTACTTC. This gives the protein CASSQVRETQYF.

This clone was recorded once. V usage is TRBV5-1 and J usage is TRBJ1-1; D is perhaps TRBD1 (5 bases). V gave up 4 bases and J gave up 2 bases, with 9 bases separating them. The CDR3 sequence is 13 residues long. Germline V CDR1 and CDR2: SGHRS, YFSETQ. The CDR3 DNA sequence: TGCGCCAGCAGCGCACAGGAAAACACTGAAGCTTTCTTT. This codes for CASSAQENTEAFF.

The J gene is TRBJ2-6, the V gene TRBV7-9, with 7 bases lining up with TRBD1. Germline lookup yields CDR1 SEHNR and CDR2 FQNEAQ (reference sequence). V dropped 3 bases and J dropped 2; count of bases not matched to a gene: 1. This CDR3 has 15 residues. CDR3 in DNA: TGTGCCAGCAGCTTCGACAGGGCTGGGGCCAACGTCCTGACTTTC. Translation: CASSFDRAGANVLTF.

The chain links TRBV9 to TRBJ1-4; maybe TRBD1 (5 bases). Germline-derived CDR1 and CDR2 are SGDLS and YYNGEE. V lost 0 bases and J lost 8, with 11 bases in between. The length of the CDR3 is 14 residues. CDR3 region: CASSVVPGSEKLFF. The CDR3 DNA reads TGTGCCAGCAGCGTAGTCCCAGGGTCGGAAAAACTGTTTTTT.

The chain recombines TRBV15 with TRBJ2-1; TRBD2 matches at 10 bases. V shed 2 bases, J shed 4 bases, and the junction held 2 bases outside the gene matches. Per germline, CDR1 LNHNV and CDR2 YYDKDF (reference sequence). The CDR3 has 15 amino acids. The CDR3 loop is CATSRKAGGYNEQFF. The DNA of the CDR3 is TGTGCCACCAGCAGAAAAGCGGGAGGGTACAATGAGCAGTTCTTC.

The rearrangement links TRBV27 to TRBJ2-1; the match to TRBD2 covers 7 bases. Trimming removed 5 bases from V and 5 bases from J; junction bases left unmatched: 18. Germline assignment: CDR1 MNHEY and CDR2 SMNVEV (reference sequence). This CDR3 spans 18 amino acids. In DNA, the CDR3 is TGTGCCAGCAGTCTCGCCCCTCCAGCGGGAACCTGGAACAATGAGCAGTTCTTC. Amino acids: CASSLAPPAGTWNNEQFF.

The CDR3 region is CASSSGRAPDTQYF. Here the CDR3 DNA reads TGTGCCAGCTCCAGCGGGAGGGCCCCAGATACGCAGTATTTT. The V call is TRBV5-6, the J call TRBJ2-3; 10 bases match TRBD2. The CDR3 runs to 14 residues. The J segment lost 4 bases and the V segment lost 7 bases, leaving 6 bases of the junction unmatched. Germline CDR1 is SGHDT and CDR2 is YYEEEE. Full variable domain (missing parts from reference TRBV5-6 and TRBJ2-3): DAGVTQSPTHLIKTRGQQVTLRCSPKSGHDTVSWYQQALGQGPQFIFQYYEEEERQRGNFPDRFSGHQFPNYSSELNVNALLLGDSALYLCASSSGRAPDTQYFGPGTRLTVL.

The chain has TRBV19 and TRBJ1-1; D gene unclear. Germline loops: CDR1 LNHDA, CDR2 SQIVND (reference sequence). CDR3 size: 15 residues. With 7 bases removed from V and 1 base from J, the gap between germline ends came to 16 bases. CDR3 in amino acids: CASNPARQKNTEAFF. In DNA, the CDR3 is TGTGCCAGTAACCCCGCGCGGCAGAAGAACACTGAAGCTTTCTTT.

This clone came up once. The gene calls are TRBV19 and TRBJ2-5, with 12 bases identical to TRBD2. The trim removed 4 bases at V and 4 bases at J, leaving 10 bases unmatched. Germline V lookup: CDR1 LNHDA, CDR2 SQIVND (reference sequence). CDR3 length equals 17 residues. The CDR3 region is CASSTPTSGRLGETQYF. DNA of the CDR3: TGTGCCAGTAGTACCCCGACTAGCGGGAGACTCGGAGAGACCCAGTACTTC.

This clone was detected only once. Other DNA sequences of this sample code for an identical CDR3. The chain employs TRBV5-1 and TRBJ2-5, with 7 nucleotides matching TRBD1. The J segment lost 2 bases and the V segment lost 3 bases, leaving 4 bases of the junction unmatched. The V gene's germline CDR1 is SGHRS and CDR2 YFSETQ. The CDR3 contains 14 residues. CDR3 residues: CASSSGTVQETQYF. CDR3 DNA sequence: TGCGCCAGCAGCTCGGGGACAGTACAAGAGACCCAGTACTTC. The whole variable domain, filled in from reference TRBV5-1 and TRBJ2-5, reads KAGVTQTPRYLIKTRGQQVTLSCSPISGHRSVSWYQQTPGQGLQFLFEYFSETQRNKGNFPGRFSGRQFSNSRSEMNVSTLELGDSALYLCASSSGTVQETQYFGPGTRLLVL.

The chain links TRBV5-5 to TRBJ2-3; 10 nucleotides line up with TRBD2. CDR3 length: 16 amino acids. Per germline, CDR1 SGHKS and CDR2 YYEKEE (reference sequence). The J segment lost 6 bases and the V segment lost 2 bases, leaving 9 bases of the junction unmatched. CDR3 DNA: TGTGCCAGCAGCTTCAGCGCTAGCGGGAGTGGTGATACGCAGTATTTT. Translation: CASSFSASGSGDTQYF.

The rearrangement uses TRBV19 and TRBJ1-2; D is perhaps TRBD1 (5 bases). Germline values: CDR1 LNHDA, CDR2 SQIVND (reference sequence). Deletions cut 9 bases from V and 3 bases from J, with 20 bases between. This CDR3 has 15 amino acids. This CDR3 reads CASKTQGRGDYGYTF. CDR3 nucleotides: TGTGCCAGCAAGACCCAGGGACGGGGTGACTATGGCTACACCTTC.

This clone was seen just once. The chain has TRBV6-5 and TRBJ1-2; 9 bases line up with TRBD1. V lost 2 bases and J lost 6; bases outside the gene matches: 7. The CDR3 is 15 amino acids. Germline CDR1 and CDR2: MNHEY and SVGAGI. DNA for the CDR3: TGTGCCAGCAGTTACCGGGGACAGGGAGGGGATGGCTACACCTTC. Translating it yields CASSYRGQGGDGYTF.

The V and J genes are TRBV19 and TRBJ2-1; 7 nucleotides line up with TRBD1. Germline V gives CDR1 LNHDA, CDR2 SQIVND (reference sequence). V gave up 5 bases and J gave up 7 bases; unmatched junction bases: 17. The CDR3 sequence is 17 residues long. CDR3 loop: CASSDRERYPQGNEQFF. For the CDR3, the DNA is TGTGCCAGTAGTGACAGGGAAAGGTACCCCCAGGGGAATGAGCAGTTCTTC.